This TCR beta chain is drawn from a study of identical twins. This CDR3 has 12 amino acids. The germline V gene encodes CDR1 MNHNY and CDR2 SVGAGI (reference sequence). Trimming removed 6 bases from V and 10 bases from J, with 10 bases in between. A universal primer site was created by template switching, with the cDNA bearing unique molecular identifiers. TCRdb reprocessed the 5' RACE reads via MiXCR and lists one record per CDR3 protein. The table includes 280,000 or so distinct CDR3 sequences, about 8% detected once. As to this clonotype: The target antigen is unknown.

General study points: Out-of-frame alpha sequences shared by twins showed excess low generation probability. Interpretation of the results relied on cross-sectional statistical analysis and not on following the same donors. Abundant cord blood beta clonotypes carried fewer insertions; memory repertoires showed none.

These same data were also listed under a study on yellow fever vaccine responses in identical twins.

The TCR comes from a woman aged 18-30 years in good health. The sequenced sample consisted of memory (CD45RO+) T cells sorted from blood. The rearrangement uses TRBV6-6 and TRBJ1-6; possible D gene TRBD1, 5 bases. This chain's CDR3 is CASSRDESPLHF. The CDR3 DNA reads as TGTGCCAGCAGCAGGGATGAATCACCCCTCCACTTT.